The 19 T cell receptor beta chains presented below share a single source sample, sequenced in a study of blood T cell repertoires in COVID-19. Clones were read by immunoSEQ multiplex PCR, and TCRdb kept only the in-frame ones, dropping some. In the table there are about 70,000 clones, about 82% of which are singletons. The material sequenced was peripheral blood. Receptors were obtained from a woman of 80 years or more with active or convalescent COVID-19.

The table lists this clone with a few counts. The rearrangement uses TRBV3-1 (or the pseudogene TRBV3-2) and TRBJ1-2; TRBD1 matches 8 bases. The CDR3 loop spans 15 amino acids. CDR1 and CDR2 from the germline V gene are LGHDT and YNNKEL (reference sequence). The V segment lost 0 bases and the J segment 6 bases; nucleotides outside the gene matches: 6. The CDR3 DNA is TGTGCCAGCAGCCAAGATTATCGGACAGGGAATGGCTACACCTTC. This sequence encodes CASSQDYRTGNGYTF.

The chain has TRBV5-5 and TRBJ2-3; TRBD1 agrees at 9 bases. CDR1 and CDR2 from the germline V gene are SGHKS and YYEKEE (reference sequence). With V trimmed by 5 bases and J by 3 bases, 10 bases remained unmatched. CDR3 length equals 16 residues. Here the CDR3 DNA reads TGTGCCAGCAGGCTCGAGACAGGGGGTAGGACAGATACGCAGTATTTT. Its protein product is CASRLETGGRTDTQYF.

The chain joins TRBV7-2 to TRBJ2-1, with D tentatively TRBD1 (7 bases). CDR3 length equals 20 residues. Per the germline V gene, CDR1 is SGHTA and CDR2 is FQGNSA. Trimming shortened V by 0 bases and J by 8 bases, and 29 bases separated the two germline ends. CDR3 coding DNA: TGTGCCAGCAGCTTAGCCCGGTCCCCGGGACAGCCCAGCAGGAGGGATGAGCAGTTCTTC. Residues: CASSLARSPGQPSRRDEQFF.

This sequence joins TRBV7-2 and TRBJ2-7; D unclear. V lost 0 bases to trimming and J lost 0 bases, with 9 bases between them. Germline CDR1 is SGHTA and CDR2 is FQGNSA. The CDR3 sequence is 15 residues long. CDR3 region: CASSLATGYSYEQYF. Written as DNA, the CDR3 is TGTGCCAGCAGCTTAGCGACTGGTTACTCCTACGAGCAGTACTTC.

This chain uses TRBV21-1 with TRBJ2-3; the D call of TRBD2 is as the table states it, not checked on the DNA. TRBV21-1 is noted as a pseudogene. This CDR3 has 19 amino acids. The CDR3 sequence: CASSKRLAGGDTSTDTQYF. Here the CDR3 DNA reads TGTGCCAGCAGCAAAAGGTTAGCGGGAGGGGATACTAGCACAGATACGCAGTATTTT.

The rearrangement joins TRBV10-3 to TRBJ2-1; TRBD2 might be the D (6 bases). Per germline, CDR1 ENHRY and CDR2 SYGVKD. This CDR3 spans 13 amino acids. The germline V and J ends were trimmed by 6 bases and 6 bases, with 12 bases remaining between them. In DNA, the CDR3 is TGTGCCATCAGGACCGGGACTGGCAATGAGCAGTTCTTC. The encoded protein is CAIRTGTGNEQFF.

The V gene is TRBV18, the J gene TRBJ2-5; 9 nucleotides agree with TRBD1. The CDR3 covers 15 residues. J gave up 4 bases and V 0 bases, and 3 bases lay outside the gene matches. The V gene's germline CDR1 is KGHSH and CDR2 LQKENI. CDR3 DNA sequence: TGTGCCAGCTCACCACCGGGACAGGGAAGAGAGACCCAGTACTTC. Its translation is CASSPPGQGRETQYF.

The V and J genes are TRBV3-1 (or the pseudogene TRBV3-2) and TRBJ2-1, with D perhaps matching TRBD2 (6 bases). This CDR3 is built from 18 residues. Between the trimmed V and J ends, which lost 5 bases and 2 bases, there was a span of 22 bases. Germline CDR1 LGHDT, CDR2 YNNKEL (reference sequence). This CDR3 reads CASSATFGTSLPYNEQFF. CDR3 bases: TGTGCCAGCAGCGCCACATTCGGGACTTCCCTTCCCTACAATGAGCAGTTCTTC.

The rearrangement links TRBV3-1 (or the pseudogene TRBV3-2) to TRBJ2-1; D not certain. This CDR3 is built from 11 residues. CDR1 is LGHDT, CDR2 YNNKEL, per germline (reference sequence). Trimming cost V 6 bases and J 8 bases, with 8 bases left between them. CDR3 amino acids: CASRRLDEQFF. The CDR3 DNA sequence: TGTGCCAGCAGAAGACTGGATGAGCAGTTCTTC.

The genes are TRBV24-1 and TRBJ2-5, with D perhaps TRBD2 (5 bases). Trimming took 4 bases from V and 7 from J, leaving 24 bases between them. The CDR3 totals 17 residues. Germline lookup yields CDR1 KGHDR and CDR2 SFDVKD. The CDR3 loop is CATSEQLFLTILWTQYF. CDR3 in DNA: TGTGCCACCAGTGAACAACTATTTCTGACTATATTGTGGACCCAGTACTTC.

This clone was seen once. CDR3 bases: TGCGCCAGCAGTGCCGGGACTAGCGGAGGGGGCCAAGAGACCCAGTACTTC. It yields the protein CASSAGTSGGGQETQYF. The rearrangement joins TRBV5-1 to TRBJ2-5, with TRBD2 identical over 11 bases. The J segment lost 1 base and the V segment lost 5 bases, leaving 10 bases of the junction unmatched. The CDR3 runs to 17 residues. Germline CDR1 and CDR2: SGHRS and YFSETQ.

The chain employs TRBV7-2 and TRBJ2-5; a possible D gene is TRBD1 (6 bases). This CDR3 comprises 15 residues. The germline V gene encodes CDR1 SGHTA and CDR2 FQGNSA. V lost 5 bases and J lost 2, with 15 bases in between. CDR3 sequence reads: CASSPPGQGQETQYF. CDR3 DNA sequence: TGTGCCAGCAGCCCCCCGGGTCAGGGGCAAGAGACCCAGTACTTC.

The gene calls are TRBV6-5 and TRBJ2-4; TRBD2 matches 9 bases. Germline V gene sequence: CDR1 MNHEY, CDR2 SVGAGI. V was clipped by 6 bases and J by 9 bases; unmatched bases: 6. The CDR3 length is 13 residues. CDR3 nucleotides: TGTGCCAGCAGGGGACTAGCAAGTAGCATTCAGTACTTC. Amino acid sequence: CASRGLASSIQYF.

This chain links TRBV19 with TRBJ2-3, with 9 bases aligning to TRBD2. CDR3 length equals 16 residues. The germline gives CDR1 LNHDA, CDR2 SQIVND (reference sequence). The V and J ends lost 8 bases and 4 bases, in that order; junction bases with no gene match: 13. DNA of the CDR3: TGTGCCAGTGGGACAATAGCGGGAGCAAGGGCAGATACGCAGTATTTT. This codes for CASGTIAGARADTQYF.

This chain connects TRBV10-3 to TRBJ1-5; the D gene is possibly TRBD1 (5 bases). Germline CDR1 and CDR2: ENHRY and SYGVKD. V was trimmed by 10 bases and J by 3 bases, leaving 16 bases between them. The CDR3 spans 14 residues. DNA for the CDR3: TGTGCCACCCTTTCAGGGACTAACAATCAGCCCCAGCATTTT. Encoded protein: CATLSGTNNQPQHF.

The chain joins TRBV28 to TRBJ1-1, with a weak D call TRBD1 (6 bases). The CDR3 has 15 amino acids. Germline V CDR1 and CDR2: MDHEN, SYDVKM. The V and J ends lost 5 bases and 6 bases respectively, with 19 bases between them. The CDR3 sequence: CASSGGGFETPEAFF. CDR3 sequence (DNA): TGTGCCAGCAGTGGGGGCGGGTTTGAAACCCCTGAAGCTTTCTTT.

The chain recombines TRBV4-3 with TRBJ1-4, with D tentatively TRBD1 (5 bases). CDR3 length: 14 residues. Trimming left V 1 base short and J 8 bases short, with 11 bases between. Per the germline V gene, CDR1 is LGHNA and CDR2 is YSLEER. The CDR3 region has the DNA TGCGCCAGCAGCCAAGGGGGCGATGGGGAAAAACTGTTTTTT. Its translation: CASSQGGDGEKLFF.

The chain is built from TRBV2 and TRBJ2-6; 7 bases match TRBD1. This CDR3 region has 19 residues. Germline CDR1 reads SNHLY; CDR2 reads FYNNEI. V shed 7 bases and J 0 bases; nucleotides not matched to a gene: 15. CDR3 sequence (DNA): TGTGCCAGCATCCTGACCAGGACAGGATTTTCCTCTGGGGCCAACGTCCTGACTTTC. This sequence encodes CASILTRTGFSSGANVLTF.

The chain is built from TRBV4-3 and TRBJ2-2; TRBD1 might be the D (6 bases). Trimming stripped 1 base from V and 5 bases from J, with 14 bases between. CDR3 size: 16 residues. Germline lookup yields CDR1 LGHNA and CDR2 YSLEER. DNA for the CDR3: TGCGCCAGCAGCCAAGCAATCGGACAGCTTACCGGGGAGCTGTTTTTT. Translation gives CASSQAIGQLTGELFF.